This T cell receptor beta chain appears in the sequencing data of a study of early T cells in non-severe SARS-CoV-2 infection. TCRdb re-derived calls from the 5' RACE reads in MiXCR, one entry per CDR3 protein. The repertoire holds approximately 46,000 distinct CDR3 sequences, with 9.3% as singletons. In its sample, this clonotype was seen many times. Germline assignment: CDR1 KGHDR and CDR2 SFDVKD. V gave up 8 bases and J gave up 3 bases, with 12 bases separating them. The CDR3 is 13 residues long. Sample: whole blood. The genes are TRBV24-1 and TRBJ1-1; no clear D. The sequence was collected from an adult who was a healthcare worker with PCR-confirmed SARS-CoV-2 infection or an uninfected control (not recorded which). This CDR3 reads CATTPGPHTEAFF. CDR3 sequence (DNA): TGTGCCACCACCCCTGGTCCCCACACTGAAGCTTTCTTT.